A single sample is the source of the 27 T cell receptor beta chains below, sequenced in a study of blood T cells in healthy people across ages. A J-beta primer mix and a sample-barcoded 5' primer were used in a second PCR of roughly 6 to 11 cycles. Each CDR3 protein gets one entry after TCRdb re-called the 5' RACE reads with MiXCR. The data show about 640,000 distinct CDR3 sequences, approximately 30% seen once. The sequenced material came from blood. These TCRs come from a woman older than 75 in good health.

This clonotype was seen many times. The chain recombines TRBV18 with TRBJ2-5; 7 positions match TRBD1. The CDR3 is made up of 15 amino acids. Germline loops: CDR1 KGHSH, CDR2 LQKENI. V lost 2 bases, J lost 11 bases, and 14 bases stayed unmatched. CDR3 coding DNA: TGTGCCAGCTCACCAAGGGGACAGCTTGTGGGGGAGCAGTACTTC. Translating it yields CASSPRGQLVGEQYF.

This clonotype was seen at least ten times. The chain is built from TRBV9 and TRBJ2-3, with D perhaps being TRBD1 or TRBD2 (5 bases each). Germline-derived CDR1 and CDR2 are SGDLS and YYNGEE. This CDR3 has 16 residues. V was trimmed by 0 bases and J by 1 base, leaving 12 bases between them. Here the CDR3 DNA reads TGTGCCAGCAGCGTAGAAGGGACCTCTGGCACAGATACGCAGTATTTT. The encoded protein is CASSVEGTSGTDTQYF.

The chain joins TRBV7-2 to TRBJ2-1, with D possibly called TRBD1 or TRBD2 (5 bases each). Deletions cut 4 bases from V and 2 bases from J, with 15 bases between. The germline V gene has CDR1 SGHTA and CDR2 FQGNSA. The CDR3 sequence is 16 residues long. CDR3 coding DNA: TGTGCCAGCAGCTCTCGGTGGGGGTCGCCCTACAATGAGCAGTTCTTC. This translates into CASSSRWGSPYNEQFF.

In this sample, this clonotype turned up once. This chain links TRBV4-3 with TRBJ2-7; D uncertain. V was trimmed by 4 bases and J by 4 bases, leaving 11 bases between them. CDR3 length equals 13 residues. The germline V gene has CDR1 LGHNA and CDR2 YSLEER. The CDR3 DNA reads TGCGCCAGCAGCCGGGATGAATTTTACGAGCAGTACTTC. Its protein is CASSRDEFYEQYF.

The table lists this clonotype with many counts. This rearrangement joins TRBV28 to TRBJ1-2; no firm D call. Germline CDR1 is MDHEN and CDR2 is SYDVKM. Deletions cut 8 bases from V and 1 base from J, with 17 bases between. The CDR3 sequence is 15 residues long. The CDR3 spells CASHSLSPDNYGYTF. In nucleotides, the CDR3 is TGTGCCAGCCACAGTTTATCCCCAGATAACTATGGCTACACCTTC.

This clonotype was observed many times. The CDR3 DNA is TGTGCCAGCAGCGTACAGGCCCTGGACACCTACGAGCAGTACTTC. As protein: CASSVQALDTYEQYF. J is TRBJ2-7 and V is TRBV9; D is perhaps TRBD1 (5 bases). Germline V gene data show CDR1 as SGDLS and CDR2 as YYNGEE. The V and J ends lost 1 base and 2 bases respectively, with 13 bases between them. The CDR3 has 15 amino acids.

The rearrangement links TRBV5-4 to TRBJ2-5; TRBD2 agrees at 10 bases. Unmatched junction bases numbered 12, after V lost 2 bases and J lost 11 bases. The CDR3 has 15 amino acids. Looked up from germline, CDR1 is SGHNT and CDR2 is YYREEE (reference sequence). DNA for the CDR3: TGTGCCAGCAGCTTAGCGGGGGGGCCAAGGAATGAGCAGTACTTC. Its protein product is CASSLAGGPRNEQYF. The full variable domain, rest sourced from reference TRBV5-4 and TRBJ2-5, is ETGVTQSPTHLIKTRGQQVTLRCSSQSGHNTVSWYQQALGQGPQFIFQYYREEENGRGNFPPRFSGLQFPNYSSELNVNALELDDSALYLCASSLAGGPRNEQYFGPGTRLLVL.

This clonotype came up many times. The chain recombines TRBV12-3 or TRBV12-4 with TRBJ1-1, with 7 bases that match TRBD1. V lost 6 bases and J lost 3; bases outside the gene matches: 1. The CDR3 is 12 residues long. The CDR3 loop is CASRQGYTEAFF. DNA for the CDR3: TGTGCCAGCAGACAGGGGTACACTGAAGCTTTCTTT.

The V call is TRBV7-6, the J call TRBJ2-3; D possibly corresponds to TRBD2 (6 bases). The CDR3 runs to 17 residues. Germline V gene data show CDR1 as SGHVS and CDR2 as FNYEAQ. The V and J ends lost 0 bases and 4 bases respectively, with 17 bases between them. CDR3 in amino acids: CASSLATGGGSPDTQYF. DNA for the CDR3: TGTGCCAGCAGCTTAGCGACGGGTGGGGGGTCCCCAGATACGCAGTATTTT.

In its sample, this clonotype was seen many times. CDR3 DNA sequence: TGTGCCAGCAGCCCCGGCGGGATCACAGATACGCAGTATTTT. This codes for CASSPGGITDTQYF. This rearrangement joins TRBV7-2 to TRBJ2-3, with a tentative D call TRBD2 (6 bases). CDR1 and CDR2 (germline): SGHTA, FQGNSA. The length of the CDR3 is 14 residues. Trimming pared 5 bases from V and 2 bases from J, leaving 11 bases between.

CDR3 sequence: CASSQKPMSGGLKTQYF. DNA of the CDR3: TGTGCCAGCAGCCAAAAACCGATGAGTGGGGGTTTAAAGACCCAGTACTTC. The J gene is TRBJ2-7, the V gene TRBV4-2, with D perhaps assigned TRBD1 or TRBD2 (5 bases each). The closer fit of TRBJ2-5 to the DNA end suggests the J call may be wrong. There are 17 residues in the CDR3. From germline, CDR1 is LGHNA and CDR2 YNFKEQ.

There are many counts of this clonotype. This chain joins TRBV14 and TRBJ1-2; no firm D call. Trimming cost V 1 base and J 4 bases, with 7 bases left between them. Per germline, CDR1 SGHDN and CDR2 FVKESK. CDR3 size: 13 residues. CDR3 DNA sequence: TGTGCCAGCAGCCAAGCACGGTCCTATGGCTACACCTTC. This gives the protein CASSQARSYGYTF.

This clonotype was observed a handful of times. The CDR3 spells CSASPQRGEAFF. DNA of the CDR3: TGCAGTGCTAGCCCTCAGAGGGGGGAAGCTTTCTTT. The chain employs TRBV20-1 and TRBJ1-1; D is perhaps TRBD1 (6 bases). Trimming left V 3 bases short and J 8 bases short, with 13 bases between. Looked up from germline, CDR1 is DFQATT and CDR2 is SNEGSKA (reference sequence). CDR3 length: 12 amino acids.

The chain uses TRBV5-6 and TRBJ2-7, with TRBD2 matching over 7 bases. The better agreement between TRBJ2-5 and the DNA end casts doubt on the J call. The CDR3 contains 14 residues. The germline V gene has CDR1 SGHDT and CDR2 YYEEEE. The CDR3 here is CASSKLGEGETQYF. The CDR3 DNA reads TGTGCCAGCAGCAAACTAGGGGAGGGGGAGACCCAGTACTTC.

At least ten counts were recorded for this clonotype. The chain recombines TRBV6-6 with TRBJ1-4; TRBD1 is a possible D gene (6 bases). Germline lookup yields CDR1 MNHNY and CDR2 SVGAGI (reference sequence). This CDR3 is 15 amino acids long. Trimming cost V 2 bases and J 7 bases, with 14 bases left between them. In DNA, the CDR3 is TGTGCCAGCAGTTACGTTCTACAGGGTGGTGAAAAACTGTTTTTT. This encodes CASSYVLQGGEKLFF.

The chain joins TRBV20-1 to TRBJ1-5; D is perhaps TRBD1 (5 bases). CDR1 is DFQATT, CDR2 SNEGSKA, per germline (reference sequence). CDR3 length: 12 amino acids. Trimming cost V 6 bases and J 9 bases, with 15 bases left between them. The CDR3 DNA reads as TGCAGTGCAACCGACGCCGGGGGGCCCCAGCATTTT. Translation: CSATDAGGPQHF.

In this sample, this clonotype turned up many times. V and J are TRBV12-3 or TRBV12-4 and TRBJ1-5, with D perhaps matching TRBD1 (5 bases). The V end was cut by 2 bases, the J end by 0 bases, with 26 bases between. The CDR3 is 21 amino acids. The CDR3 reads CASSLILGSRGTGGSNQPQHF. The CDR3 DNA is TGTGCCAGCAGTTTAATCTTGGGGAGCCGTGGAACTGGGGGTAGCAATCAGCCCCAGCATTTT.

The sample holds many counts of this clonotype. The rearrangement links TRBV5-1 to TRBJ2-7; 10 bases map to TRBD1. The CDR3 contains 19 residues. With V trimmed by 4 bases and J by 3 bases, 19 bases remained unmatched. The germline V gene has CDR1 SGHRS and CDR2 YFSETQ. This chain's CDR3 is CASSKTGTGVTNFNYEQYF. The CDR3 DNA reads TGCGCCAGCAGCAAGACCGGGACAGGGGTCACCAATTTTAACTACGAGCAGTACTTC.

The chain combines TRBV7-2 with TRBJ2-3, with D possibly being TRBD1 (6 bases). V gave up 5 bases and J gave up 3 bases, with 15 bases separating them. This CDR3 region has 15 residues. From germline, CDR1 is SGHTA and CDR2 FQGNSA. Written as DNA, the CDR3 is TGTGCCAGCAGCACCCGGACAGAGTCGACAGATACGCAGTATTTT. Translated, it gives CASSTRTESTDTQYF.

This clonotype was observed a few times. This sequence joins TRBV7-8 and TRBJ1-5; 9 bases map to TRBD1. CDR1 SGHVS and CDR2 FQNEAQ come from the germline V gene. Germline trimming cut 2 bases from V and 4 bases from J; bases unmatched to any gene: 6. The CDR3 contains 16 residues. CDR3 protein: CASSLWGQGENQPQHF. CDR3 DNA: TGTGCCAGCAGCTTATGGGGACAGGGAGAAAATCAGCCCCAGCATTTT.

This clonotype occurred many times. The CDR3 DNA reads TGTGCCAGCAGTCTTCGGGGCCGAGGGAGTGATGGCTACACCTTC. It encodes CASSLRGRGSDGYTF. The chain links TRBV27 to TRBJ1-2, with D possibly matching TRBD1 (5 bases). Trimming took off 5 bases at V and 6 bases at J, with 19 bases between the two ends. Germline CDR1 is MNHEY and CDR2 is SMNVEV (reference sequence). This CDR3 has 15 amino acids.

This clonotype was counted a few times. The chain joins TRBV12-3 or TRBV12-4 to TRBJ1-5, with D possibly being TRBD1 (6 bases). V was cut by 3 bases and J by 1 base, with 10 bases left in between. The CDR3 extends over 15 amino acids. CDR3 protein: CASSLAQGSNQPQHF. DNA for the CDR3: TGTGCCAGCAGTTTGGCTCAGGGGAGCAATCAGCCCCAGCATTTT.

The gene calls are TRBV5-5 and TRBJ2-7; TRBD2 aligns across 7 bases. Trimming took 4 bases from V and 2 from J; bases not matched to a gene: 6. Germline CDR1 SGHKS, CDR2 YYEKEE (reference sequence). The CDR3 is made up of 14 amino acids. As DNA, the CDR3 is TGTGCCAGCAGCAAAGAGCGGGGAACCTACGAGCAGTACTTC. Protein sequence: CASSKERGTYEQYF. Based on the CDR3 plus reference TRBV5-5 and TRBJ2-7, the full variable domain is DAGVTQSPTHLIKTRGQQVTLRCSPISGHKSVSWYQQVLGQGPQFIFQYYEKEERGRGNFPDRFSARQFPNYSSELNVNALLLGDSALYLCASSKERGTYEQYFGPGTRLTVT.

This clonotype came up a few times. The V and J genes are TRBV27 and TRBJ1-5, with D possibly TRBD1 on 5 matching bases. Trimming took off 3 bases at V and 7 bases at J, with 10 bases between the two ends. This CDR3 spans 13 amino acids. CDR1 and CDR2 (germline): MNHEY, SMNVEV (reference sequence). The CDR3, as DNA: TGTGCCAGCAGTTTGAAGGGGCACCAGCCCCAGCATTTT. As protein: CASSLKGHQPQHF.

The chain uses TRBV5-8 and TRBJ1-2, with a possible D match to TRBD1 (6 bases). Trimming shortened V by 1 base and J by 6 bases, and 10 bases separated the two germline ends. The CDR3 has 13 residues. Germline V CDR1 and CDR2: SGHTS, YDEGEE. CDR3 nucleotide sequence: TGTGCCAGCAGCTTGAAGCCAGGGGATGGCTACACCTTC. Translated, it gives CASSLKPGDGYTF.

This clonotype has a count of ten or more. This chain links TRBV20-1 with TRBJ2-5, with TRBD2 matching 12 bases. The V segment lost 1 base and the J segment 5 bases; nucleotides outside the gene matches: 5. From germline, CDR1 is DFQATT and CDR2 SNEGSKA (reference sequence). The CDR3 loop spans 15 amino acids. For the CDR3, the DNA is TGCAGTGCTAGAGGACTAGCGGGGGCCGGGGAGACCCAGTACTTC. It specifies CSARGLAGAGETQYF.

This sequence joins TRBV30 and TRBJ2-7; a weak D match, TRBD2 (5 bases). Germline CDR1 is GTSNPN and CDR2 is SVGIG (reference sequence). CDR3 length equals 12 residues. V was cut by 5 bases and J by 3 bases, with 11 bases left in between. CDR3 DNA sequence: TGTGCCTGGGGGAGTCTGGACTACGAGCAGTACTTC. As protein: CAWGSLDYEQYF.